The sequence of this TCR beta chain was determined in a study of blood T cell repertoires in COVID-19. This clone was seen just once. Repertoires were generated with immunoSEQ multiplex PCR, while TCRdb's copy carries only in-frame clones and drops some. The data hold some 270,000 clones, with around nine tenths observed a single time. The germline gives CDR1 SGHTS, CDR2 YDEGEE. V gave up 2 bases and J gave up 1 base, with 6 bases separating them. The CDR3 is made up of 13 amino acids. The chain is built from TRBV5-8 and TRBJ1-1; the D is unclear. The sequence was collected from a woman aged 55-69 years who had recovered from COVID-19. The source material was PBMCs or T cells enriched from blood (not recorded which). As DNA, the CDR3 is TGTGCCAGCAGCTTTGTAGAGAACACTGAAGCTTTCTTT. Protein: CASSFVENTEAFF. Variable domain in full (rest from reference TRBV5-8 and TRBJ1-1): EAGVTQSPTHLIKTRGQQATLRCSPISGHTSVYWYQQALGLGLQFLLWYDEGEERNRGNFPPRFSGRQFPNYSSELNVNALELEDSALYLCASSFVENTEAFFGQGTRLTVV.